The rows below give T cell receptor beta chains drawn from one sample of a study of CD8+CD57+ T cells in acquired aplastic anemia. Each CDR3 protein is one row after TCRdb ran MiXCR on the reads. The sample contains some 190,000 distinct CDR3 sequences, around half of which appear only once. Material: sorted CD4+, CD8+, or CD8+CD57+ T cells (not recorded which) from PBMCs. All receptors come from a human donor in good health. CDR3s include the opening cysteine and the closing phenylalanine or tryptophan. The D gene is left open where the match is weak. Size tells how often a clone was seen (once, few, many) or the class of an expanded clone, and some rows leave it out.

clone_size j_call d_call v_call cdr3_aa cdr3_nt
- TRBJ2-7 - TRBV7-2 CASSRLPLLTYEQYF TGTGCCAGCAGCAGACTGCCCCTCCTAACCTACGAACAGTACTTC
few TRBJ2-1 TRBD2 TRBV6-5 CASSYGGSPVNEQFF TGTGCCAGCAGTTACGGCGGGAGTCCTGTTAATGAGCAGTTCTTC
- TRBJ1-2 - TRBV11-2 CASSPLPGPTSYGYTF TGTGCCAGCAGCCCATTACCCGGACCGACCTCCTATGGCTACACCTTC
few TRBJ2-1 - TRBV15 CATKQSDNYNEQFF TGTGCCACCAAGCAAAGTGACAACTACAATGAGCAGTTCTTC
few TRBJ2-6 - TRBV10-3 CAIDAGANVLTF TGTGCCATCGATGCTGGGGCCAACGTCCTGACTTTC
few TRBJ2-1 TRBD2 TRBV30 CASLAGGSLDPFF TGTGCCTCCCTAGCGGGAGGGTCATTAGATCCGTTCTTC
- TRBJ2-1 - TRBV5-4 CASSLGGILEQFF TGTGCCAGCAGCTTGGGAGGGATTCTTGAGCAGTTCTTC
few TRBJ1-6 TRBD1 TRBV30 CAWSSDRTGQGNSPLHF TGTGCCTGGAGTTCCGACCGAACGGGACAGGGGAATTCACCCCTCCACTTT
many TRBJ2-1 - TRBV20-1 CSASKKGRRGYNEQFF TGCAGTGCTAGTAAGAAGGGTCGGCGGGGATACAATGAGCAGTTCTTC
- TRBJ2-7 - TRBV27 CASSLTKASYKQYF TGTGCCAGCAGTTTGACGAAAGCCTCCTACAAGCAGTACTTC
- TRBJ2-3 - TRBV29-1 CGVEGPGGTDTQYF TGCGGCGTTGAGGGTCCAGGGGGCACAGATACGCAGTATTTT
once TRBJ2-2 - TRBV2 CASSDVRGNTGELFF TGTGCCAGCAGTGACGTCCGTGGAAACACCGGGGAGCTGTTTTTT
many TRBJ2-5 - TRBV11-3 CASSLASYLRQYETQYF TGTGCCAGCAGCTTAGCATCCTACCTTCGACAGTATGAGACCCAGTACTTC
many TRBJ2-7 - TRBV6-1 CASSEWSYEQYF TGTGCCAGCAGTGAGTGGAGCTACGAGCAGTACTTC
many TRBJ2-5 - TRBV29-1 CSVRTSPQETQYF TGCAGCGTTCGTACTAGTCCCCAAGAGACCCAGTACTTC
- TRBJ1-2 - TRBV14 CASSDGTHYGYTF TGTGCCAGCAGTGACGGGACCCATTATGGCTACACCTTC
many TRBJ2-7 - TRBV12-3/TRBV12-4 CASSFRGGYEQNF TGTGCCAGCAGTTTTCGGGGTGGGTACGAGCAGAACTTC
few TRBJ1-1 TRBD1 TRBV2 CAGRTGSVNTEAFF TGTGCCGGAAGGACAGGCTCGGTGAACACTGAAGCTTTCTTT
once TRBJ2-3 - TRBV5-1 CASSLGASQITDTQYF TGCGCCAGCAGCTTGGGTGCGTCTCAGATCACAGATACGCAGTATTTT
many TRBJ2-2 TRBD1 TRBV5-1 CASSLGQGANTGELFF TGCGCCAGCAGCTTGGGACAGGGCGCGAACACCGGGGAGCTGTTTTTT